The 32 T cell receptor beta chains given below trace back to one sample, sequenced in a study of T cells after yellow fever vaccination. TCRdb itself ran the 5' RACE reads through MiXCR, one entry per CDR3 protein. The repertoire holds nearly 350,000 distinct CDR3 sequences, with roughly 8.3% as singletons. The input for sequencing was PBMCs, taken approximately 47 days after the first yellow fever vaccination. These receptors were obtained from a man between 18 and 35 years old who received the YFV17D yellow fever vaccine.

This clonotype was counted a few times. The chain is built from TRBV6-5 and TRBJ1-1; maybe TRBD1 (6 bases). The V gene's germline CDR1 is MNHEY and CDR2 SVGAGI. The CDR3 spans 12 residues. The germline V and J ends were trimmed by 7 bases and 5 bases, with 11 bases remaining between them. For the CDR3, the DNA is TGTGCCAGCACCTCCAGGGGAACTGAAGCTTTCTTT. Protein: CASTSRGTEAFF.

This clonotype was seen many times. The J gene is TRBJ2-1, the V gene TRBV11-2; 9 bases agree with TRBD2. The CDR3 length is 17 residues. CDR1 SGHAT and CDR2 FQNNGV come from the germline V gene. The V segment lost 0 bases and the J segment 1 base; nucleotides outside the gene matches: 4. The CDR3 sequence is CASSLEGGGASYNEQFF. The DNA of the CDR3 is TGTGCCAGCAGCTTAGAAGGCGGGGGGGCTTCCTACAATGAGCAGTTCTTC.

This chain connects TRBV6-5 to TRBJ2-4, with TRBD1 matching over 7 bases. Germline trimming cut 5 bases from V and 5 bases from J; bases unmatched to any gene: 0. The germline CDR1 and CDR2 sequences are MNHEY and SVGAGI. This CDR3 has 12 amino acids. In DNA form, the CDR3 reads TGTGCCAGCAGTGGACAGGAAAACATTCAGTACTTC. This translates into CASSGQENIQYF.

This clonotype was recorded many times. This chain connects TRBV5-1 to TRBJ1-2; 8 nucleotides align to TRBD1. The CDR3 has 16 amino acids. The ends lost 1 base at V and 6 bases at J; junction bases unmatched: 11. Germline CDR1 reads SGHRS; CDR2 reads YFSETQ. This CDR3 reads CASSLRAGGASDGYTF. CDR3 DNA sequence: TGCGCCAGCAGCTTGAGGGCAGGGGGCGCCTCCGATGGCTACACCTTC.

This clonotype showed up many times. The V gene is TRBV29-1, the J gene TRBJ2-2; no definite D call. Germline CDR1 SQVTM, CDR2 ANQGSEA. This CDR3 has 13 residues. The germline V and J ends were trimmed by 4 bases and 6 bases, with 12 bases remaining between them. CDR3 bases: TGCAGCGTTGTTGGGTTTTACGCCGGGGAGCTGTTTTTT. Protein sequence: CSVVGFYAGELFF.

Here the CDR3 reads CSARIRTSSYNEQFF. For the CDR3, the DNA is TGCAGTGCTAGAATACGGACTAGCTCCTACAATGAGCAGTTCTTC. The chain uses TRBV20-1 and TRBJ2-1; TRBD2 matches 7 bases. The CDR3 contains 15 residues. In germline, CDR1 is DFQATT, CDR2 SNEGSKA (reference sequence). With V trimmed by 2 bases and J by 0 bases, 4 bases remained unmatched.

This clonotype was seen a few times. The rearrangement links TRBV25-1 to TRBJ1-5; no firm D call. This CDR3 is built from 14 residues. V lost 2 bases, J lost 0 bases, and 5 bases lay in between. Per the germline V gene, CDR1 is MGHDK and CDR2 is SYGVNS. CDR3 sequence (DNA): TGTGCCAGCAGTGAAGTAGGTAGCAATCAGCCCCAGCATTTT. Its translation: CASSEVGSNQPQHF.

The chain links TRBV4-2 to TRBJ2-5, with 10 nucleotides matching TRBD2. The ends lost 1 base at V and 6 bases at J; junction bases unmatched: 14. CDR1 and CDR2 from the germline V gene are LGHNA and YNFKEQ. This CDR3 is 18 amino acids long. In DNA, the CDR3 is TGTGCCAGCAGCCAAGGGAATCTAGCGGGGGAGACTGGGAAGACCCAGTACTTC. This translates into CASSQGNLAGETGKTQYF.

This clonotype was seen a few times. The V gene is TRBV6-5, the J gene TRBJ2-7; D is unclear. CDR3 length: 15 residues. V was shortened by 0 bases and J by 9 bases, with 18 bases between the two germline ends. The V gene's germline CDR1 is MNHEY and CDR2 SVGAGI. For the CDR3, the DNA is TGTGCCAGCAGTTACTCGCCGGGCCTAAGCTCGCCGCAGTACGTC. Translating gives CASSYSPGLSSPQYV.

The chain uses TRBV10-3 and TRBJ1-2; a weak D match, TRBD1 (6 bases). This CDR3 has 11 amino acids. CDR1 ENHRY and CDR2 SYGVKD come from the germline V gene. Trimming removed 11 bases from V and 10 bases from J, with 17 bases in between. In DNA, the CDR3 is TGTGCCGCACAGGGCGCGAGTGACTACACCTTC. Translated, it gives CAAQGASDYTF.

There are a few counts of this clonotype. The chain has TRBV4-3 and TRBJ1-1; tentative D call: TRBD1 (6 bases). Germline CDR1 LGHNA, CDR2 YSLEER. Trimming took 1 base from V and 4 from J, leaving 10 bases between them. The CDR3 is 14 amino acids. The CDR3 region has the DNA TGCGCCAGCAGCCAAGCAAAGGGGGGCACTGAAGCTTTCTTT. Translation gives CASSQAKGGTEAFF.

The chain recombines TRBV7-2 with TRBJ1-2; maybe TRBD1 (5 bases). V lost 6 bases to trimming and J lost 4 bases, with 15 bases between them. The CDR3 has 14 amino acids. CDR1 is SGHTA, CDR2 FQGNSA, per germline. This chain's CDR3 is CASSFDSEGYGYTF. As DNA, the CDR3 is TGTGCCAGCAGTTTCGACAGCGAAGGCTATGGCTACACCTTC.

The rearrangement links TRBV5-4 to TRBJ1-6, with D possibly being TRBD1 (6 bases). The germline CDR1 and CDR2 sequences are SGHNT and YYREEE (reference sequence). V was clipped by 4 bases and J by 6 bases, with 17 bases between them. The CDR3 has 16 amino acids. CDR3 DNA: TGTGCCAGCAGCGCATGGTCGGGGGCTGGTAATTCACCCCTCCACTTT. Translating gives CASSAWSGAGNSPLHF.

The gene calls are TRBV4-2 and TRBJ2-2, with 8 bases identical to TRBD2. The CDR3 runs to 17 residues. Trimming removed 4 bases from V and 4 bases from J; junction bases left unmatched: 11. Germline assignment: CDR1 LGHNA and CDR2 YNFKEQ. CDR3: CASSRASGGPSTGELFF. As DNA, the CDR3 is TGTGCCAGCAGCCGGGCCTCGGGGGGGCCGAGCACCGGGGAGCTGTTTTTT.

The CDR3 protein is CASSLPRSGTGYNEQFF. Written as DNA, the CDR3 is TGCGCCAGCAGCTTACCCCGGTCCGGGACAGGGTACAATGAGCAGTTCTTC. The chain links TRBV5-1 to TRBJ2-1; 9 bases are a match to TRBD1. The trim removed 2 bases at V and 4 bases at J, leaving 10 bases unmatched. Germline values: CDR1 SGHRS, CDR2 YFSETQ. CDR3 length: 17 amino acids.

The V call is TRBV5-4, the J call TRBJ1-2, with D possibly matching TRBD1 (5 bases). Trimming removed 3 bases from V and 4 bases from J, with 19 bases in between. The germline CDR1 and CDR2 sequences are SGHNT and YYREEE (reference sequence). This CDR3 is built from 16 residues. CDR3 amino acids: CASSSPQTGPIYGYTF. CDR3 nucleotide sequence: TGTGCCAGCAGCTCCCCCCAGACGGGGCCGATCTATGGCTACACCTTC.

V and J are TRBV7-2 and TRBJ1-5, with D possibly matching TRBD1 (6 bases). The germline gives CDR1 SGHTA, CDR2 FQGNSA. The CDR3 consists of 15 residues. V was trimmed by 5 bases and J by 5 bases, leaving 16 bases between them. CDR3 in DNA: TGTGCCAGCAGCGAACGCCCGGACAGCTATCAGCCCCAGCATTTT. Translating it yields CASSERPDSYQPQHF.

DNA for the CDR3: TGTGCCAGCAGCTTCCCCGGGGAGGCGGTGGCTTTCTTT. Its translation is CASSFPGEAVAFF. The chain uses TRBV5-6 and TRBJ1-1, with unresolved D. Germline lookup yields CDR1 SGHDT and CDR2 YYEEEE. The CDR3 totals 13 residues. V lost 2 bases, J lost 11 bases, and 16 bases lay in between.

The sample holds a few counts of this clonotype. This chain uses TRBV18 with TRBJ1-3; TRBD1 might be the D (5 bases). The CDR3 sequence is 15 residues long. V was pared by 3 bases and J by 2 bases, with 11 bases between. CDR1 is KGHSH and CDR2 is LQKENI in the germline V gene. The CDR3 loop reads CASSPQGLTGNTIYF. The CDR3 coding sequence is TGTGCCAGCTCACCCCAGGGCCTGACTGGAAACACCATATATTTT. The full variable domain, with the rest looked up from reference TRBV18 and TRBJ1-3, is NAGVMQNPRHLVRRRGQEARLRCSPMKGHSHVYWYRQLPEEGLKFMVYLQKENIIDESGMPKERFSAEFPKEGPSILRIQQVVRGDSAAYFCASSPQGLTGNTIYFGEGSWLTVV.

This clonotype was found a few times. The V gene is TRBV7-2, the J gene TRBJ1-5, with 7 bases matching TRBD1. Germline lookup yields CDR1 SGHTA and CDR2 FQGNSA. V lost 2 bases and J lost 0; bases outside the gene matches: 10. The CDR3 contains 18 residues. CDR3 bases: TGTGCCAGCAGCTTATGGGGGACAGCCCTTTATAGCAATCAGCCCCAGCATTTT. Translating it yields CASSLWGTALYSNQPQHF.

The V call is TRBV7-8, the J call TRBJ2-3; perhaps TRBD1 as D (5 bases). V dropped 5 bases and J dropped 2 bases, with 8 bases sitting between them. CDR3 length equals 13 residues. CDR1 and CDR2 (germline): SGHVS, FQNEAQ. In DNA, the CDR3 is TGTGCCAGCAGCGACAGTGACACAGATACGCAGTATTTT. Translation: CASSDSDTDTQYF.

The chain has TRBV18 and TRBJ2-1; 9 bases match TRBD2. The CDR3 runs 16 residues. Germline V gene data show CDR1 as KGHSH and CDR2 as LQKENI. Trimming took 3 bases from V and 2 from J; bases not matched to a gene: 5. CDR3 region: CASSPPGTSPYNEQFF. The CDR3 DNA reads as TGTGCCAGCTCACCCCCCGGGACTAGCCCCTACAATGAGCAGTTCTTC.

The chain combines TRBV6-2 or TRBV6-3 with TRBJ2-3; D is ambiguous. V was cut by 2 bases and J by 2 bases, with 8 bases left in between. From germline, CDR1 is MNHEY and CDR2 SVGEGT. This CDR3 is built from 14 residues. The CDR3: CASSYGQDTDTQYF. The CDR3 DNA follows: TGTGCCAGCAGTTACGGGCAGGACACAGATACGCAGTATTTT.

The gene calls are TRBV4-2 and TRBJ1-4; D is possibly TRBD1 (5 bases). Trimming shortened V by 4 bases and J by 4 bases, and 13 bases separated the two germline ends. There are 15 residues in the CDR3. CDR1 is LGHNA, CDR2 YNFKEQ, per germline. The CDR3 region is CASSPTWGSNEKLFF. The CDR3 coding sequence is TGTGCCAGCAGCCCTACCTGGGGGAGTAATGAAAAACTGTTTTTT.

This chain joins TRBV7-3 and TRBJ1-1, with no clear D. V lost 1 base and J 1 base, leaving 7 bases between the germline ends. Looked up from germline, CDR1 is SGHTA and CDR2 is FQGTGA. The CDR3 totals 14 residues. The CDR3 bases are TGTGCCAGCAGCTTAAGTTGGGGGAACACTGAAGCTTTCTTT. Its protein is CASSLSWGNTEAFF.

The rearrangement links TRBV7-9 to TRBJ1-5; D ambiguous. CDR1 is SEHNR, CDR2 FQNEAQ, per germline (reference sequence). V lost 3 bases and J lost 0, with 6 bases in between. The CDR3 totals 14 residues. The CDR3 DNA is TGTGCCAGCAGCTTGATAGATAGCAATCAGCCCCAGCATTTT. Translating it yields CASSLIDSNQPQHF.

There are many counts of this clonotype. V gene TRBV7-2 combines with J gene TRBJ1-6; D is perhaps TRBD1 (5 bases). The CDR3 is 13 amino acids. Germline V gives CDR1 SGHTA, CDR2 FQGNSA. V was pared by 2 bases and J by 13 bases, with 12 bases between. The DNA for the CDR3 is TGTGCCAGCAGCTTAATGAGGGGCGATCCCCTCCACTTT. As protein: CASSLMRGDPLHF.

The rearrangement joins TRBV5-1 to TRBJ2-1; the match to TRBD1 covers 7 bases. Trimming at V came to 3 bases and at J to 5 bases, leaving 8 bases not matched to a gene. In germline, CDR1 is SGHRS, CDR2 YFSETQ. The CDR3 is made up of 15 amino acids. The DNA of the CDR3 is TGCGCCAGCAGCTGGGGTCGGACAGGCAACAATGAGCAGTTCTTC. Translated, it gives CASSWGRTGNNEQFF.

This clonotype was seen a few times. The chain uses TRBV7-2 and TRBJ2-1; 9 bases agree with TRBD2. CDR1 is SGHTA and CDR2 is FQGNSA in the germline V gene. The CDR3 sequence is 13 residues long. In DNA, the CDR3 is TGTGCTGCGGGAGGGTATCGGTACAATGAGCAGTTCTTC. The encoded protein is CAAGGYRYNEQFF. Full variable domain (remainder filled in from reference TRBV7-2 and TRBJ2-1): GAGVSQSPSNKVTEKGKDVELRCDPISGHTALYWYRQSLGQGLEFLIYFQGNSAPDKSGLPSDRFSAERTGGSVSTLTIQRTQQEDSAVYLCAAGGYRYNEQFFGPGTRLTVL.

This clonotype was counted only a few times. V is TRBV6-2 or TRBV6-3 and J is TRBJ2-2; D gene uncertain. The germline V gene encodes CDR1 MNHEY and CDR2 SVGEGT. This CDR3 spans 13 amino acids. V shed 4 bases and J shed 9 bases, with 12 bases lying between them. The CDR3 DNA reads TGTGCCAGCAGTTCAGGAGTGAGCCGGGAGCTGTTTTTT. Its protein product is CASSSGVSRELFF.

The CDR3 region is CASSLNLAGGPAGELFF. In nucleotides, the CDR3 is TGTGCCAGCAGTCTAAATCTAGCGGGGGGGCCAGCCGGGGAGCTGTTTTTT. The gene calls are TRBV4-2 and TRBJ2-2; 12 bases line up with TRBD2. CDR1 and CDR2 from the germline V gene are LGHNA and YNFKEQ. The CDR3 is 17 amino acids. Trimming at V came to 6 bases and at J to 6 bases, leaving 11 bases not matched to a gene.

This clonotype was picked up a small number of times. The gene calls are TRBV18 and TRBJ2-7, with 9 positions matching TRBD1. The CDR3 is made up of 17 amino acids. J was trimmed by 0 bases and V by 3 bases; bases with no gene match: 9. Per germline, CDR1 KGHSH and CDR2 LQKENI. This CDR3 is CASSPRSRDRVSYEQYF. DNA of the CDR3: TGTGCCAGCTCACCTCGGTCCCGGGACAGGGTCTCCTACGAGCAGTACTTC.